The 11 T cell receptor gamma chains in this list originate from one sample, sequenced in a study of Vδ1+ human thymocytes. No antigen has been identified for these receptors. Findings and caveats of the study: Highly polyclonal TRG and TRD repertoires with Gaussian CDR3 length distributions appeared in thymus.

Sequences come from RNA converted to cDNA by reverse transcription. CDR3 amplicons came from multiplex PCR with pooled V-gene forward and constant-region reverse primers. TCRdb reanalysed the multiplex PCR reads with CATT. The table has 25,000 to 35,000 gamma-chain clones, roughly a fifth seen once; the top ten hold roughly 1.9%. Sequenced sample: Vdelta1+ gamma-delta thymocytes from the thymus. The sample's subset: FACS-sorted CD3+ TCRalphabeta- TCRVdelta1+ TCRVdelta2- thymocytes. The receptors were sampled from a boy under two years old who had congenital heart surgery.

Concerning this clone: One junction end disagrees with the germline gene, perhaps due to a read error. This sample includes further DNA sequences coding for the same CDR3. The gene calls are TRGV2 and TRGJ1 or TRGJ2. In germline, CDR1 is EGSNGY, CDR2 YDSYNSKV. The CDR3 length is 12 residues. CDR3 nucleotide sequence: TGTGCCACCTGGGACGGGCACGGTAAGAAACTCTTC. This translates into CATWDGHGKKLF.

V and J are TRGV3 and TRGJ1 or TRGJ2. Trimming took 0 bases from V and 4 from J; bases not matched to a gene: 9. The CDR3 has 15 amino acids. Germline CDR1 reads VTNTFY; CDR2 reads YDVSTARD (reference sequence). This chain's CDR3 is CATWDRPKIYYKKLF. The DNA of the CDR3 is TGTGCCACCTGGGACAGGCCCAAGATCTATTATAAGAAACTCTTT.

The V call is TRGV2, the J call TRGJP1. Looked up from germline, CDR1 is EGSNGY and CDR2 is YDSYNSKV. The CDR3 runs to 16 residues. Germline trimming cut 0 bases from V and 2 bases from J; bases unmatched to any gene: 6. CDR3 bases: TGTGCCACCTGGGACGGGCGATGGACCACTGGTTGGTTCAAGATATTT. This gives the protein CATWDGRWTTGWFKIF.

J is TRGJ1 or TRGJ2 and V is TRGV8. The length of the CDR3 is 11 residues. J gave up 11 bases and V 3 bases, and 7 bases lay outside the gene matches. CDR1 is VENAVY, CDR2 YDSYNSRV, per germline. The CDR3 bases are TGTGCCACCTGGGATTGTGTCCAGAAACTCTTT. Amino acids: CATWDCVQKLF.

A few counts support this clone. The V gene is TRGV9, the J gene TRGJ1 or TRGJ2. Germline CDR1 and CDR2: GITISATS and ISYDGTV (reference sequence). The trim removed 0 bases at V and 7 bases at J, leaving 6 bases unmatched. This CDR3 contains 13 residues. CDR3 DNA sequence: TGTGCCTTGTGGGAGGTGCCGGAATATAAGAAACTCTTT. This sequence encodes CALWEVPEYKKLF.

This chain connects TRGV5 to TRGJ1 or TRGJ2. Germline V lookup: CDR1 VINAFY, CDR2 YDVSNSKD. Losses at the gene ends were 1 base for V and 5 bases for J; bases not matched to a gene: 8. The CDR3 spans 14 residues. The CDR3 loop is CATWDRPTNYKKLF. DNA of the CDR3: TGTGCCACCTGGGACAGACCGACCAATTATAAGAAACTCTTT.

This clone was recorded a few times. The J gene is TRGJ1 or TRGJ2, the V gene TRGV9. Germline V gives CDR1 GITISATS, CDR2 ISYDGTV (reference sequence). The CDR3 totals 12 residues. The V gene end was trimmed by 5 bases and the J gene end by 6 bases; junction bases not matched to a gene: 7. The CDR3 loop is CALWVWGYKKLF. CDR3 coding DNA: TGTGCCTTGTGGGTATGGGGTTATAAGAAACTCTTT.

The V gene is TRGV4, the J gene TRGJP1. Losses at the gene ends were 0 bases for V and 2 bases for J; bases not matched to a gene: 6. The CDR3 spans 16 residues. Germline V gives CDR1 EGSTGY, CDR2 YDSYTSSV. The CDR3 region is CATWDGFGTTGWFKIF. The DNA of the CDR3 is TGTGCCACCTGGGATGGGTTCGGGACCACTGGTTGGTTCAAGATATTT.

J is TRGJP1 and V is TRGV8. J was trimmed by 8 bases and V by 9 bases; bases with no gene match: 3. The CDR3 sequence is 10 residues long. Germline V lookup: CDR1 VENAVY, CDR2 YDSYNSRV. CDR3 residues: CATPGWFKIF. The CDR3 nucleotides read TGTGCCACCCCCGGTTGGTTCAAGATATTT.

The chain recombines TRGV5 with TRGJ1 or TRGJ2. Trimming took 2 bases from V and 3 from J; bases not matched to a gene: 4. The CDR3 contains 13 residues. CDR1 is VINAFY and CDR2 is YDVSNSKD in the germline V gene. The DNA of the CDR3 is TGTGCCACCTGGGACACGTCTTATTATAAGAAACTCTTT. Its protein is CATWDTSYYKKLF.

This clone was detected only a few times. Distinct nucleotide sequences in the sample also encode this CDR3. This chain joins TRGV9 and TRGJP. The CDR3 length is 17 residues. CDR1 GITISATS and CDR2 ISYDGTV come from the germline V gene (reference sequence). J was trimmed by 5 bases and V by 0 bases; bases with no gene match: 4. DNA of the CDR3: TGTGCCTTGTGGGAGGTGCTGGAAGAGTTGGGCAAAAAAATCAAGGTATTT. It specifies CALWEVLEELGKKIKVF.